These 8 T cell receptor beta chains were sequenced from one sample in a study of radiation and T cells in renal cell carcinoma. Time point denoted: baseline pretreatment blood. The treatment is: 15 Gy SBRT to primary tumor, nephrectomy 4 weeks later. Sequencing used immunoSEQ multiplex PCR; TCRdb keeps in-frame clones, though not all of them. This table holds 45,000 to 65,000 clones, over 70% found once. The sample consisted of blood, taken from a patient whose treatment included radiotherapy and nephrectomy. Every receptor here comes from a man aged 60-69 years with renal cell carcinoma.

V is TRBV30 and J is TRBJ1-3; TRBD1 aligns across 8 bases. The CDR3 runs to 15 residues. Unmatched junction bases numbered 12, after V lost 7 bases and J lost 4 bases. Germline CDR1 is GTSNPN and CDR2 is SVGIG (reference sequence). The CDR3 spells CALSNRGIVGNTIYF. CDR3 bases: TGTGCCTTGTCGAACAGGGGGATCGTCGGAAACACCATATATTTT.

The gene calls are TRBV2 and TRBJ2-3, with a tentative D call TRBD2 (6 bases). The V end lost 5 bases, the J end lost 2 bases, and 14 bases lay between the germline ends. The germline V gene has CDR1 SNHLY and CDR2 FYNNEI. The CDR3 totals 15 residues. DNA of the CDR3: TGTGCCAGCAGTCGGGACTTTCCGAACACAGATACGCAGTATTTT. Residues: CASSRDFPNTDTQYF. The whole variable domain, filled in from reference TRBV2 and TRBJ2-3, reads EPEVTQTPSHQVTQMGQEVILRCVPISNHLYFYWYRQILGQKVEFLVSFYNNEISEKSEIFDDQFSVERPDGSNFTLKIRSTKLEDSAMYFCASSRDFPNTDTQYFGPGTRLTVL.

The rearrangement uses TRBV11-2 and TRBJ1-2, with TRBD1 matching 9 bases. This CDR3 comprises 17 residues. V was clipped by 2 bases and J by 0 bases; unmatched bases: 7. Per the germline V gene, CDR1 is SGHAT and CDR2 is FQNNGV. CDR3 residues: CASSLRTGVLANYGYTF. DNA for the CDR3: TGTGCCAGCAGCTTACGGACAGGGGTACTAGCTAACTATGGCTACACCTTC.

The chain recombines TRBV5-6 with TRBJ2-5; maybe TRBD2 (5 bases). The length of the CDR3 is 13 residues. The V and J ends lost 3 bases and 2 bases respectively, with 8 bases between them. CDR1 SGHDT and CDR2 YYEEEE come from the germline V gene. CDR3 residues: CASSSGMQETQYF. The CDR3 nucleotides are TGTGCCAGCAGCTCCGGGATGCAAGAGACCCAGTACTTC.

This chain uses TRBV11-2 with TRBJ1-2; possibly TRBD1 for D (5 bases). The CDR3 length is 13 residues. The ends were cut back, 5 bases at V and 6 bases at J, with 13 bases in the middle. CDR1 and CDR2 from the germline V gene are SGHAT and FQNNGV. For the CDR3, the DNA is TGTGCCAGCAGCCCCACACGGGGGGATGGCTACACCTTC. Its protein is CASSPTRGDGYTF.

This rearrangement joins TRBV6-5 to TRBJ2-7; D possibly corresponds to TRBD1 (6 bases). The V and J ends lost 2 bases and 2 bases respectively, with 10 bases between them. The CDR3 has 14 amino acids. Germline-derived CDR1 and CDR2 are MNHEY and SVGAGI. The CDR3 region has the DNA TGTGCCAGCAGTTACCGCCCAGGGGCCTACGAGCAGTACTTC. It is translated as CASSYRPGAYEQYF.

The chain couples TRBV11-2 to TRBJ2-1; D uncertain. Trimming pared 5 bases from V and 0 bases from J, leaving 8 bases between. CDR3 size: 14 residues. Germline CDR1 SGHAT, CDR2 FQNNGV. The CDR3 DNA sequence: TGTGCCAGCAGCCCGGGTAGCTCCTACAATGAGCAGTTCTTC. Translating it yields CASSPGSSYNEQFF.

This clone showed up just a few times. The chain uses TRBV6-5 and TRBJ1-1; possibly TRBD1 for D (5 bases). The germline gives CDR1 MNHEY, CDR2 SVGAGI. The length of the CDR3 is 13 residues. Trimming stripped 7 bases from V and 9 bases from J, with 18 bases between. The CDR3 protein is CASTRGPGRKAFF. The DNA of the CDR3 is TGTGCCAGCACCCGCGGACCAGGGCGAAAAGCTTTCTTT.